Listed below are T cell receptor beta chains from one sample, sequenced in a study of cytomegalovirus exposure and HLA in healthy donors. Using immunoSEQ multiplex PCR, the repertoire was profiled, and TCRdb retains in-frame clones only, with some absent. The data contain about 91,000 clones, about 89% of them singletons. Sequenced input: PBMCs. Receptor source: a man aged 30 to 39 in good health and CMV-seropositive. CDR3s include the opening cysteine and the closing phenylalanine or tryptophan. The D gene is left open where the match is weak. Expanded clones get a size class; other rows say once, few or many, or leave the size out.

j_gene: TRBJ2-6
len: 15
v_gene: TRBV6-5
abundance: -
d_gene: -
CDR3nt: TGTGCCAGCAGTCACCAGGACTCTGGGGCCAACGTCCTGACTTTC
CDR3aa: CASSHQDSGANVLTF

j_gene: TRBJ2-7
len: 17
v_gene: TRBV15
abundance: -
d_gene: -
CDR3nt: TGTGCCACCAGCAGAGGCCCTAGGGGGACCTCTATCTACGAGCAGTACTTC
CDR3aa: CATSRGPRGTSIYEQYF

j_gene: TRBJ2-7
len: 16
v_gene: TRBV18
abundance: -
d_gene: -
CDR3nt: TGTGCCAGCTCACCTAACCTAGCGAGTGCGACCTACGAGCAGTACTTC
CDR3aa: CASSPNLASATYEQYF

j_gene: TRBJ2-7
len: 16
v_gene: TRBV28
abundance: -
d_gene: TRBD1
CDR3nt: TGTGCCAGCAGTTTAGCCGAAGGACAGGCCCTCTACGAGCAGTACTTC
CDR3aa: CASSLAEGQALYEQYF

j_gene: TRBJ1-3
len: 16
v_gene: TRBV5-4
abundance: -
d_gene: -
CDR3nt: TGTGCCAGCAGCCTCAACCCTGAGATCTCTGGAAACACCATATATTTT
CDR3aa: CASSLNPEISGNTIYF

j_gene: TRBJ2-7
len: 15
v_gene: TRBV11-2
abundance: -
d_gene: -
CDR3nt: TGTGCCAGCAGCTTAGGACGGAGTAACTCCTACGAGCAGTACTTC
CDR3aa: CASSLGRSNSYEQYF

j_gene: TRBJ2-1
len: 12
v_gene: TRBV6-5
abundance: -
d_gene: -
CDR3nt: TGTGCCAGCAGTGATACTACTAAGCGTTCGTTCTTC
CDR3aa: CASSDTTKRSFF

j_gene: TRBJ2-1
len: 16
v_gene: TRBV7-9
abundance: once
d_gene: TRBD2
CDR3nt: TGTGCCAGCAGCTTACGGCCCGGGACTAGCGGGATTGAGCAGTTCTTC
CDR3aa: CASSLRPGTSGIEQFF

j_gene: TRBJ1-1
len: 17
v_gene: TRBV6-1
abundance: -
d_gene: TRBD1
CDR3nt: TGTGCCAGCAGTGATCCCTCGGACAGGGGAGGGAACACTGAAGCTTTCTTT
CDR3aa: CASSDPSDRGGNTEAFF

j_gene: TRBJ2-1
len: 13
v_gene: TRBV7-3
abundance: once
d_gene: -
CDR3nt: TGTGCCAGCAGCTTAACAGCGGTCAATGAGCAGTTCTTC
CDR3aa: CASSLTAVNEQFF

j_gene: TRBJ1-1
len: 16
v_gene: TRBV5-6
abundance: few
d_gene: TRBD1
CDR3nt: TGTGCCAGCAGGCGGAGGACAGGACAGAAGAACACTGAAGCTTTCTTT
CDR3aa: CASRRRTGQKNTEAFF

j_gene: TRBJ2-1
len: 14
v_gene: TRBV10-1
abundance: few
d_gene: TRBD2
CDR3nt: TGCGCCAGCAGTGAGTCGGGGAGGGCGAATGAGCAGTTCTTC
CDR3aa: CASSESGRANEQFF

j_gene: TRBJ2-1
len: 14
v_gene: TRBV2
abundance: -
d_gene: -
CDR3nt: TGTGCCAGCAGTGAAGCGGGAGTACTTGATGAGCAGTTCTTC
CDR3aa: CASSEAGVLDEQFF

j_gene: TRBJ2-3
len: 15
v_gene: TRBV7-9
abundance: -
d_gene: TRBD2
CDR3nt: TGTGCCAGCAGCTTAGCGGCGGGGACTAGCGGAACGCAGTATTTT
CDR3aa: CASSLAAGTSGTQYF

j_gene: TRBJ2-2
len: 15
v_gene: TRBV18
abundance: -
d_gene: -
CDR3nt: TGTGCCAGCTCACCACGGGACACTTACACCGGGGAGCTGTTTTTT
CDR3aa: CASSPRDTYTGELFF

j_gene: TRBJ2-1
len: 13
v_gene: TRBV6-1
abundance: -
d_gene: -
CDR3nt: TGTGCCAGCGCGAGGGATCACTACAATGAGCAGTTCTTC
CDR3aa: CASARDHYNEQFF

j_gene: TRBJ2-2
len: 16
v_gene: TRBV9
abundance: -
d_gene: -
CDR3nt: TGTGCCAGCAGCTCCCGCGTCAGCGGGAACACCGGGGAGCTGTTTTTT
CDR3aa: CASSSRVSGNTGELFF